A selection of T cell receptor beta chains follows, all from one sample in a study of CD8+ T cells in alopecia areata. Measured with immunoSEQ multiplex PCR; TCRdb has only the in-frame clones, and not every one. This table has 150,000 to 200,000 clones, about 60% appearing once. Specimen: CD4+ T cells sorted from blood. The receptor set was obtained from a human donor in good health. Each CDR3 is given with its conserved first and last residue. D genes are given only for firm matches. Size is stated for part of the rows, as once, few or many counts, or as a class when the clone is expanded.

few | TRBJ1-5 | TRBV2 | - | CASSETLLNSNQPQHF | TGTGCCAGCAGTGAAACGCTCTTGAACAGCAATCAGCCCCAGCATTTT
few | TRBJ2-2 | TRBV11-2 | - | CASSFFRNGELFF | TGTGCCAGCAGCTTCTTTAGGAACGGGGAGCTGTTTTTT
- | TRBJ2-7 | TRBV14 | TRBD1 | CASSRSLLRQGATSPYEQYF | TGTGCCAGCAGCCGTTCACTCCTGCGACAGGGGGCAACCTCCCCCTACGAGCAGTACTTC
- | TRBJ1-1 | TRBV30 | - | CAWSVYTGNTEAFF | TGTGCCTGGAGCGTATACACAGGGAACACTGAAGCTTTCTTT
few | TRBJ2-2 | TRBV29-1 | - | CSVARGTGELFF | TGCAGCGTCGCAAGGGGCACCGGGGAGCTGTTTTTT
- | TRBJ2-2 | TRBV30 | - | CAWNEQLPSGELFF | TGTGCCTGGAACGAGCAGTTGCCAAGCGGGGAGCTGTTTTTT
- | TRBJ2-7 | TRBV7-2 | - | CASSLRGFYEQYF | TGTGCCAGCAGCTTAAGGGGATTCTACGAGCAGTACTTC
- | TRBJ1-1 | TRBV28 | - | CASSSQPGQAFF | TGTGCCAGCAGTAGCCAACCAGGCCAAGCTTTCTTT
few | TRBJ2-7 | TRBV29-1 | - | CSVDPLWRDLYEQYF | TGCAGCGTTGATCCACTTTGGCGGGACCTCTACGAGCAGTACTTC
few | TRBJ1-5 | TRBV19 | - | CASSISGREPQHF | TGTGCCAGTAGTATATCAGGGCGCGAGCCCCAGCATTTT
- | TRBJ2-3 | TRBV29-1 | - | CSVVVSAPDTQYF | TGCAGCGTTGTGGTTAGCGCTCCAGATACGCAGTATTTT
- | TRBJ2-7 | TRBV18 | - | CASSPLSSYEQYF | TGTGCCAGCTCACCACTGAGCTCCTACGAGCAGTACTTC
- | TRBJ2-7 | TRBV20-1 | - | CSAEQDWEQYF | TGCAGTGCAGAACAGGATTGGGAGCAGTACTTC
few | TRBJ1-4 | TRBV6-5 | - | CASSYSGGGRREKLFF | TGTGCCAGCAGTTACTCCGGCGGGGGGCGGCGCGAAAAACTGTTTTTT
- | TRBJ2-1 | TRBV2 | TRBD2 | CASSSNGRANEQFF | TGTGCCAGCAGTTCAAACGGGAGGGCCAATGAGCAGTTCTTC
- | TRBJ2-2 | TRBV27 | TRBD2 | CASSLTVFSGRAGELFF | TGTGCCAGCAGTTTAACTGTCTTCAGCGGGAGGGCCGGGGAGCTGTTTTTT
- | TRBJ2-1 | TRBV30 | TRBD2 | CAWRDLAGETYNEQFF | TGTGCCTGGAGGGACCTAGCGGGAGAGACCTACAATGAGCAGTTCTTC
- | TRBJ2-1 | TRBV7-9 | - | CASSLLEVYQYNEQFF | TGTGCCAGCAGCTTACTTGAGGTCTATCAGTACAATGAGCAGTTCTTC
- | TRBJ2-5 | TRBV30 | - | CAWNIGSWQETQYF | TGTGCCTGGAATATAGGTAGCTGGCAAGAGACCCAGTACTTC
- | TRBJ1-5 | TRBV2 | - | CASSDGWISNQPQHF | TGTGCCAGCAGTGACGGATGGATTAGCAATCAGCCCCAGCATTTT
- | TRBJ2-3 | TRBV7-9 | TRBD2 | CASSPGGVGPDTQYF | TGTGCCAGCAGCCCCGGGGGGGTAGGACCAGATACGCAGTATTTT
few | TRBJ2-5 | TRBV5-1 | TRBD2 | CASSLAWTSGLQETQYF | TGCGCCAGCAGCTTGGCCTGGACTAGCGGGCTACAAGAGACCCAGTACTTC
few | TRBJ2-1 | TRBV28 | TRBD2 | CASLTSGTSGKGNEQFF | TGTGCCAGTCTAACCTCAGGGACTAGCGGGAAGGGGAATGAGCAGTTCTTC
- | TRBJ1-2 | TRBV10-3 | - | CAISEAGPKSYYTF | TGTGCCATCAGTGAGGCAGGTCCCAAGTCGTACTACACCTTC
- | TRBJ2-2 | TRBV9 | - | CASSSPGANGELFF | TGTGCCAGCAGCTCCCCAGGGGCTAACGGGGAGCTGTTTTTT
- | TRBJ1-1 | TRBV30 | - | CAWGRRATVEAFF | TGTGCCTGGGGGAGGAGGGCAACCGTGGAGGCTTTCTTT
- | TRBJ2-1 | TRBV29-1 | TRBD2 | CSVSKRLAGYNEQFF | TGCAGCGTTTCCAAACGACTAGCGGGGTACAATGAGCAGTTCTTC
- | TRBJ2-3 | TRBV30 | TRBD1 | CAWKSRQGVADTQYF | TGTGCCTGGAAATCTCGGCAGGGGGTGGCAGATACGCAGTATTTT
- | TRBJ2-5 | TRBV4-1 | TRBD2 | CASSRLAGAGETQYF | TGCGCCAGCAGCCGTTTAGCGGGAGCGGGAGAGACCCAGTACTTC
few | TRBJ1-2 | TRBV29-1 | TRBD1 | CSAGDRGAYGYTF | TGCAGCGCGGGGGACAGGGGGGCCTATGGCTACACCTTC
few | TRBJ2-1 | TRBV6-6 | TRBD2 | CASRSTSGGDNEQFF | TGTGCCAGCAGGTCGACTAGCGGGGGGGACAATGAGCAGTTCTTC
few | TRBJ2-1 | TRBV29-1 | - | CSVELTEESGSSYNEQFF | TGCAGCGTTGAACTAACTGAGGAATCTGGGAGCTCCTACAATGAGCAGTTCTTC
- | TRBJ2-7 | TRBV4-2 | - | CASSQESQRYEQYF | TGTGCCAGCAGCCAAGAAAGCCAGCGCTACGAGCAGTACTTC
few | TRBJ2-7 | TRBV5-1 | TRBD2 | CASSRLAGGLYEQYF | TGCGCCAGCAGCAGACTAGCGGGAGGCCTCTACGAGCAGTACTTC
- | TRBJ2-1 | TRBV29-1 | TRBD2 | CSVVGRVYNEQFF | TGCAGCGTTGTGGGGAGGGTCTACAATGAGCAGTTCTTC
few | TRBJ2-5 | TRBV29-1 | - | CSVVRGYGGETQYF | TGCAGCGTTGTGCGGGGATACGGCGGAGAGACCCAGTACTTC
- | TRBJ2-4 | TRBV7-9 | TRBD1 | CASSLGQGATKNIQYF | TGTGCCAGCAGCTTAGGGCAGGGGGCTACCAAAAACATTCAGTACTTC
- | TRBJ2-7 | TRBV11-2 | - | CASGRGRAYEQYF | TGTGCCAGCGGGCGGGGTAGGGCCTACGAGCAGTACTTC
few | TRBJ2-2 | TRBV10-3 | TRBD2 | CAIARGTTTDTGELFF | TGTGCCATCGCTCGAGGGACTACAACTGATACCGGGGAGCTGTTTTTT
- | TRBJ2-5 | TRBV25-1 | - | CASSPGLALTNQETQYF | TGTGCCAGCAGTCCTGGACTTGCTTTAACGAACCAAGAGACCCAGTACTTC
- | TRBJ2-7 | TRBV9 | - | CASSVGTKFYEQYF | TGTGCCAGCAGCGTTGGGACAAAGTTCTACGAGCAGTACTTC
- | TRBJ2-5 | TRBV30 | TRBD2 | CAWNSGSERTQYF | TGTGCCTGGAATAGCGGGAGTGAGAGGACCCAGTACTTC
- | TRBJ2-7 | TRBV9 | TRBD1 | CASSTQGVGGTYEQYF | TGTGCCAGCAGCACCCAGGGGGTGGGCGGAACCTACGAGCAGTACTTC
- | TRBJ1-2 | TRBV5-1 | - | CASSLAPRDGYTF | TGCGCCAGCAGCTTGGCGCCCAGGGATGGCTACACCTTC
- | TRBJ2-1 | TRBV18 | TRBD1 | CASSPRRTGGEISYNEQFF | TGTGCCAGCTCCCCTCGGAGGACAGGGGGCGAAATCTCCTACAATGAGCAGTTCTTC
- | TRBJ1-2 | TRBV19 | TRBD1 | CASSQRQGSYGYTF | TGTGCCAGTAGTCAAAGACAGGGGTCCTATGGCTACACCTTC
- | TRBJ1-2 | TRBV30 | - | CAWSVQNRQDYGYTF | TGTGCCTGGAGTGTACAAAACAGACAGGACTATGGCTACACCTTC
- | TRBJ2-1 | TRBV7-2 | - | CASSFGKDEQFF | TGTGCCAGCAGCTTTGGAAAGGATGAGCAGTTCTTC
- | TRBJ2-5 | TRBV7-7 | TRBD2 | CASSFSGNFQETQYF | TGTGCCAGCAGCTTTAGCGGGAATTTCCAAGAGACCCAGTACTTC
few | TRBJ2-3 | TRBV9 | - | CASSVLPWQTDTQYF | TGTGCCAGCAGCGTGCTACCCTGGCAGACCGATACGCAGTATTTT
- | TRBJ2-5 | TRBV27 | TRBD1 | CASRHKNLRTGGARETQYF | TGTGCCAGCAGACACAAAAATCTGCGGACAGGGGGCGCGAGGGAGACCCAGTACTTC
- | TRBJ2-7 | TRBV15 | - | CATTRGRYEQYF | TGTGCCACCACCCGGGGCAGGTACGAGCAGTACTTC
- | TRBJ2-1 | TRBV29-1 | TRBD2 | CSVDEAGTGYNEQFF | TGCAGCGTTGACGAAGCGGGGACGGGCTACAATGAGCAGTTCTTC
- | TRBJ2-7 | TRBV2 | TRBD1 | CASRGQGRDEQYF | TGTGCCAGCAGGGGACAGGGAAGAGACGAGCAGTACTTC
few | TRBJ2-4 | TRBV2 | - | CASTALARVGIQYF | TGTGCCAGCACCGCTCTAGCGCGAGTAGGCATTCAGTACTTC